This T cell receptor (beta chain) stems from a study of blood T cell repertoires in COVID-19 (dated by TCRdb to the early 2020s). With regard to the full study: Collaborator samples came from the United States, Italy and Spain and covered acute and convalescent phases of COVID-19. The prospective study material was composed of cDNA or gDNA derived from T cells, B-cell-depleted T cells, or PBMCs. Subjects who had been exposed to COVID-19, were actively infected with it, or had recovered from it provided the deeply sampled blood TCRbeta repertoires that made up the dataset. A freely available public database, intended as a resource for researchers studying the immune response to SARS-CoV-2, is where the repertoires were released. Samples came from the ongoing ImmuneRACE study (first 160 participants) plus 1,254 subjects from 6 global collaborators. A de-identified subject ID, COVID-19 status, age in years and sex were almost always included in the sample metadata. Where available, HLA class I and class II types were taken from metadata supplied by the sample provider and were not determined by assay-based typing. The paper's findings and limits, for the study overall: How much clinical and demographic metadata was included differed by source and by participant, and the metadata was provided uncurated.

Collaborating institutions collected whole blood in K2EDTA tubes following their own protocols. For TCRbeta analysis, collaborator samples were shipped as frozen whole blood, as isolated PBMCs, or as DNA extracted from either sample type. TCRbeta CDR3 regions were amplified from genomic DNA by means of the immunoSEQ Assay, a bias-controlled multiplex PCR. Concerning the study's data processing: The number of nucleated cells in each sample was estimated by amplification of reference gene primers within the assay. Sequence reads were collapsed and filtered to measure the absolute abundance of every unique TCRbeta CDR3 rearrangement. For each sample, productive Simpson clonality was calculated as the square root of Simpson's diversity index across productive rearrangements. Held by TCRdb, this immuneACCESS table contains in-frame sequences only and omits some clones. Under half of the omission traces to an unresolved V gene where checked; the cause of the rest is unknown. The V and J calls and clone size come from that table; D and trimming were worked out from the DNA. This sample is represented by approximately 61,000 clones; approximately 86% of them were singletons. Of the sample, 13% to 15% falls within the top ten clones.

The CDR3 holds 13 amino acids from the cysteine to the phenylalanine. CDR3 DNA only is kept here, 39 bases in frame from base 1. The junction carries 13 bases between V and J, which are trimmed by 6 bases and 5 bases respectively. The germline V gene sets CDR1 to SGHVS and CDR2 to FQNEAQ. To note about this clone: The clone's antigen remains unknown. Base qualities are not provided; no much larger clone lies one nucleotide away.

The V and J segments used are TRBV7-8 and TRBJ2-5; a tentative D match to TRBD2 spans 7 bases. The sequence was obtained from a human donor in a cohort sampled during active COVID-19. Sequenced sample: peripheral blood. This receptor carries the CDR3 CASRGGGSETQYF. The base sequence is TGTGCCAGCAGGGGAGGGGGATCCGAGACCCAGTACTTC.